This entry features one T cell receptor (beta chain) sequence. What it binds is unknown. The data were obtained in a study of T cells after yellow fever vaccination. Study context: It was SMART-Seq v4 Ultra Low Input that prepared the fractions with low cell numbers. The study's findings and limits: Abundant clonotypes (contaminants from the bulk population) could be present in FACS-sorted repertoires. By day 5 rather than day 15, the secondary response had peaked, though it was weaker. Clonotypes shared by both compartments, CD4 and CD8, made up a small share.

Trimming cost V 6 bases and J 3 bases; bases outside gene matches: 5. Germline V gene lookup returns CDR1 KGHSH and CDR2 LQKENI. CDR3 length: 14 residues. One entry per CDR3 protein results from TCRdb running MiXCR on the 5' RACE reads. The sample carries approximately 250,000 distinct CDR3 sequences, around 4.9% recorded once. The genes are TRBV18 and TRBJ1-1; 9 nucleotides line up with TRBD1. This material consisted of CD4+ T cells sorted from PBMCs, taken on the day of the yellow fever booster vaccination. This TCR was recovered from a man younger than 35 who received the YFV17D yellow fever vaccine. DNA of the CDR3: TGTGCCAGCTCGGAAAGACAGGGGGACACTGAAGCTTTCTTT. Protein sequence: CASSERQGDTEAFF.